These 11 T cell receptor beta chains originate from one sample sequenced in a study of cytomegalovirus exposure and HLA in healthy donors. PCR primers comprised 60 Vbeta and 13 Jbeta primers. Assay: immunoSEQ multiplex PCR; the TCRdb copy retains only in-frame clones and omits some. The data show approximately 110,000 clones, 78% seen once. The specimen was PBMCs. The receptors shown here come from a middle-aged man in good health and CMV-seronegative.

The chain has TRBV2 and TRBJ1-1; possible D gene TRBD1, 5 bases. With 1 base removed from V and 0 bases from J, the gap between germline ends came to 15 bases. Germline-derived CDR1 and CDR2 are SNHLY and FYNNEI. The CDR3 contains 17 residues. The CDR3 spells CASSEVGLQELNTEAFF. The CDR3 DNA is TGTGCCAGCAGTGAAGTTGGGTTACAGGAACTGAACACTGAAGCTTTCTTT.

The rearrangement uses TRBV18 and TRBJ2-3; 8 nucleotides match TRBD2. Germline CDR1 reads KGHSH; CDR2 reads LQKENI. V lost 4 bases and J lost 4; bases outside the gene matches: 4. The CDR3 runs to 14 residues. The CDR3: CASSRATSADTQYF. The CDR3 DNA reads as TGTGCCAGCTCACGAGCGACTAGCGCAGATACGCAGTATTTT. Drawing the rest from reference TRBV18 and TRBJ2-3, the complete variable domain is NAGVMQNPRHLVRRRGQEARLRCSPMKGHSHVYWYRQLPEEGLKFMVYLQKENIIDESGMPKERFSAEFPKEGPSILRIQQVVRGDSAAYFCASSRATSADTQYFGPGTRLTVL.

The chain is built from TRBV27 and TRBJ2-7, with D perhaps TRBD2 (7 bases). The V gene's germline CDR1 is MNHEY and CDR2 SMNVEV (reference sequence). This CDR3 is 13 amino acids long. V lost 6 bases to trimming and J lost 1 base, with 10 bases between them. The CDR3 sequence: CASREGGSYEQYF. CDR3 DNA sequence: TGTGCCAGCAGGGAGGGGGGGTCCTACGAGCAGTACTTC.

The rearrangement links TRBV4-3 to TRBJ1-5; D perhaps matches TRBD1 (6 bases). The CDR3 totals 14 residues. Per the germline V gene, CDR1 is LGHNA and CDR2 is YSLEER. V was shortened by 1 base and J by 6 bases, with 10 bases between the two germline ends. CDR3 DNA: TGCGCCAGCAGCCAAGCCGGGGGGCTTCAGCCCCAGCATTTT. It specifies CASSQAGGLQPQHF.

This sequence joins TRBV5-6 and TRBJ2-7, with D perhaps TRBD2 (5 bases). Germline values: CDR1 SGHDT, CDR2 YYEEEE. The ends were cut back, 3 bases at V and 2 bases at J, with 12 bases in the middle. This CDR3 has 14 residues. In DNA, the CDR3 is TGTGCCAGCAGCTCTGAGGGAAACGCCTACGAGCAGTACTTC. It codes for CASSSEGNAYEQYF.

Regarding this clone: The junction departs from the called germline gene at one end, perhaps through a read error. J is TRBJ2-6 and V is TRBV11-1; 7 bases agree with TRBD1. Germline V CDR1 and CDR2: SGHAT, FQDESV (reference sequence). This CDR3 comprises 13 residues. The CDR3 sequence is CASSFDRANGLTF. For the CDR3, the DNA is TGTGCCAGCAGCTTCGACAGGGCCAACGGCCTGACTTTC.

As concerns this clone: This CDR3 fails to terminate in the conserved phenylalanine or tryptophan, so it likely reflects a read error. This chain joins TRBV19 and TRBJ1-5; 8 bases line up with TRBD1. Germline V gene sequence: CDR1 LNHDA, CDR2 SQIVND (reference sequence). This CDR3 has 12 amino acids. Trimming at V came to 7 bases and at J to 9 bases, leaving 5 bases not matched to a gene. The CDR3 region is CASTGQGGPQHL. Here the CDR3 DNA reads TGTGCCAGTACCGGACAGGGCGGGCCCCAGCATCTT.

The chain's CDR3 is CASREGVYGYTF. In nucleotides, the CDR3 is TGTGCCAGCAGAGAGGGGGTCTATGGCTACACCTTC. J is TRBJ1-2 and V is TRBV27; tentative D call: TRBD1 (6 bases). CDR3 length equals 12 residues. Germline-derived CDR1 and CDR2 are MNHEY and SMNVEV (reference sequence). The V end was cut by 6 bases, the J end by 4 bases, with 9 bases between.

DNA of the CDR3: TGTGCCAGTAGTACCCTGTCCCGGGACACCGGGGAGCTGTTTTTT. Translation: CASSTLSRDTGELFF. The chain joins TRBV19 to TRBJ2-2; no firm D call. Per the germline V gene, CDR1 is LNHDA and CDR2 is SQIVND (reference sequence). The CDR3 runs to 15 residues. With 4 bases removed from V and 3 bases from J, the gap between germline ends came to 12 bases.

There are a few counts of this clone. The sample has other DNA sequences that encode this CDR3 too. This sequence joins TRBV6-1 and TRBJ1-3, with D unclear. The CDR3 has 13 amino acids. The germline V gene encodes CDR1 MNHNS and CDR2 SASEGT. The ends were cut back, 6 bases at V and 0 bases at J, with 6 bases in the middle. CDR3: CASSRGSGNTIYF. CDR3 DNA: TGTGCCAGCAGCCGCGGCTCTGGAAACACCATATATTTT.

The CDR3 coding sequence is TGTGCCAGCAGCCCGACAGGACTGAACACCGGGGAGCTGTTTTTT. Amino acid sequence: CASSPTGLNTGELFF. The V call is TRBV4-2, the J call TRBJ2-2; D may be TRBD1 (6 bases). This CDR3 region has 15 residues. Trimming stripped 4 bases from V and 1 base from J, with 10 bases between. Germline CDR1 LGHNA, CDR2 YNFKEQ.